This T cell receptor beta chain was found in a study of shared clonotypes between healthy human individuals. The repertoire was sequenced with immunoSEQ multiplex PCR; TCRdb's copy has only in-frame clones and lacks some. This table holds fewer than 850,000 clones, about 90% found once. This CDR3 has 14 amino acids. In germline, CDR1 is ENHRY, CDR2 SYGVKD. Between the trimmed V and J ends, which lost 6 bases and 7 bases, there was a span of 16 bases. The receptor comes from a man between 18 and 29 years old in good health. Some clones in this sample may be carry-over from other donors' samples. Source material: memory CD8+ T cells from PBMCs. Subset denoted: CD45RO+ cells pooled with CCR7-negative TemRA cells. This chain links TRBV10-3 with TRBJ2-1; D possibly uses TRBD1 or TRBD2 (7 bases each). The CDR3 nucleotides read TGTGCCATCAGCCCCCAGGGGGGGCGGAATGAGCAGTTCTTC. Translating it yields CAISPQGGRNEQFF.